Sequencing of this TCR beta chain was carried out in a study of control samples from healthy donors and cancer patients. The V and J ends lost 2 bases and 8 bases respectively, with 7 bases between them. Germline values: CDR1 WSHSY, CDR2 SAAADI. The CDR3 extends over 13 amino acids. Clones were sequenced by immunoSEQ multiplex PCR, and TCRdb holds only the in-frame ones, with some missing. The sample consists of 350,000 to 450,000 clones, about nine tenths of them appearing once. This TCR derives from a man aged 40-50 years with head and neck cancer. The J gene is TRBJ1-6, the V gene TRBV10-2; D possibly corresponds to TRBD1 (5 bases). The sample comprised PBMCs. The CDR3 reads CASSERDDSPLHF. In DNA, the CDR3 is TGCGCCAGCAGTGAGCGGGACGATTCACCCCTCCACTTT.